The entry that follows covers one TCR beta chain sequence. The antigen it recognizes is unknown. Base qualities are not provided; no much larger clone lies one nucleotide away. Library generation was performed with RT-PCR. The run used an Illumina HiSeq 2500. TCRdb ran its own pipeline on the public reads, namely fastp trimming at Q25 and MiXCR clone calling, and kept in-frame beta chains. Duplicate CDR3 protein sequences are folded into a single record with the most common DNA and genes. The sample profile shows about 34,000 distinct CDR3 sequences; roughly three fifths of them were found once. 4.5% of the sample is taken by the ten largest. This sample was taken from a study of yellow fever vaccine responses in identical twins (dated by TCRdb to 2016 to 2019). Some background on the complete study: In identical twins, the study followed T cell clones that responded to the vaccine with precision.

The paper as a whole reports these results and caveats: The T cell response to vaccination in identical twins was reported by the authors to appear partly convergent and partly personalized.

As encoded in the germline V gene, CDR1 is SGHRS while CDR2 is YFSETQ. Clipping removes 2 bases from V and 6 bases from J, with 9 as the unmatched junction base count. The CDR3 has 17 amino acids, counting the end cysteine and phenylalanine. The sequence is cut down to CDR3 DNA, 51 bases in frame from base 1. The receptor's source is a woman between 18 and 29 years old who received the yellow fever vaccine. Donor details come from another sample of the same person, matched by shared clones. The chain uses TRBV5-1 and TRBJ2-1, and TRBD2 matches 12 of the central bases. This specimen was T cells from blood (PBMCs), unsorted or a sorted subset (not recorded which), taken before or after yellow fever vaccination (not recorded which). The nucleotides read TGCGCCAGCAGCTTACTTAGACTAGCGGGAGTATTCAATGAGCAGTTCTTC. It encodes CASSLLRLAGVFNEQFF.